This TCR beta chain comes out of a study of cytomegalovirus exposure and HLA in healthy donors. PCR amplification relied on 60 Vbeta primers (plus 13 Jbeta primers). The repertoire was sequenced with immunoSEQ multiplex PCR; TCRdb's copy has only in-frame clones and lacks some. Found here are 110,000 or so clones, around 70% of them singletons; the top ten hold roughly 4.2%. Per the germline V gene, CDR1 is SEHNR and CDR2 is FQNEAQ (reference sequence). The CDR3 has 15 residues. J was trimmed by 7 bases and V by 1 base; bases with no gene match: 6. The V gene is TRBV7-9, the J gene TRBJ1-5, with 8 bases that match TRBD1. The TCR originated in a woman in her thirties or forties in good health and CMV-seropositive. Sequenced: PBMCs. CDR3 region: CASSLGTGLGQPQHF. The CDR3 DNA sequence: TGTGCCAGCAGCTTAGGGACAGGGCTTGGGCAGCCCCAGCATTTT.